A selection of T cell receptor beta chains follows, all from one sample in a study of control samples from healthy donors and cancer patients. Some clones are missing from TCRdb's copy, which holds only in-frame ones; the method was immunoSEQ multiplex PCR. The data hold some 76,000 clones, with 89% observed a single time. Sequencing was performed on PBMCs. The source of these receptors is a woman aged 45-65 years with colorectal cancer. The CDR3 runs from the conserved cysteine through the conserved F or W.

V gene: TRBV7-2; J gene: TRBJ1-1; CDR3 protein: CASSGQIMNTEAFF
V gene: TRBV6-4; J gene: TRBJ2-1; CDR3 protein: CASSDSRVNEQFF
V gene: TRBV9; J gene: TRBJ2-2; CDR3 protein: CASSQAAGPNTGELFF
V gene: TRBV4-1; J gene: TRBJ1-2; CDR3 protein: CASSQEFSGRYGYTF
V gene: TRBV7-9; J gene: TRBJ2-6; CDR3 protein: CASSWAFSGANVLTF
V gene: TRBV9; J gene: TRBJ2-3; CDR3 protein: CASSVTGTSRTDTQYF
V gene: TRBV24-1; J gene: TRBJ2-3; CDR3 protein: CATGGGDTQYF
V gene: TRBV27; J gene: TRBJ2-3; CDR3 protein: CASSLSLGRLTQYF
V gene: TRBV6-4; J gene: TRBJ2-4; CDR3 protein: CARGTGWSKNIQYF
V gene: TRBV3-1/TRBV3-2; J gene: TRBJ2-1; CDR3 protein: CASSQEGAYNEQFF
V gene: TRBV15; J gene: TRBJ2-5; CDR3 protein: CATSRDLEGPQETQYF
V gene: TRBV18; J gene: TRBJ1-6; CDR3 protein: CASSSGTENSPLHF
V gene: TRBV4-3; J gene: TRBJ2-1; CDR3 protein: CASSQDGGVYNEQFF
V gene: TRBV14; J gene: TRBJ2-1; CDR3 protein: CASSPTRAHEQFF
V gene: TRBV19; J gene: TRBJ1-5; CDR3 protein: CATGSRSNQPQHF
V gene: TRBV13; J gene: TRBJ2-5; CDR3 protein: CASSLRGNSETQYF
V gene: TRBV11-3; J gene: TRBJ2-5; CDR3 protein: CASSLGGIGISQETQYF
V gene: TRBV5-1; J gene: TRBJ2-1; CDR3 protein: CASSFGGQGLHEQFF
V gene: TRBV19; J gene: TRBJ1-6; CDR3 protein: CASSNRPESYNSPLHF
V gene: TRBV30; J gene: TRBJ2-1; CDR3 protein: CAWSVFSYNEQFF
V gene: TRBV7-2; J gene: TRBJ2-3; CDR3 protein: CASSLAAGDRSQDTQYF
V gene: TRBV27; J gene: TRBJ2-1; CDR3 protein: CATSRGGTYNEQFF
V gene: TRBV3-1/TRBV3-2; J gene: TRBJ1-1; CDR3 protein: CASSPSGQKYLNTEAFF
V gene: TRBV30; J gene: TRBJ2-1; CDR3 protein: CACTRGGNEQFF
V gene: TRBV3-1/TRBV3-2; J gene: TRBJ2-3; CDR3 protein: CASSRSSGTSTDTQYF
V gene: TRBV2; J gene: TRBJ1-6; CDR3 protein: CASRGVNSPLHF
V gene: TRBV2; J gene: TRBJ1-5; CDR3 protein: CASSWDRGIGQPQHF
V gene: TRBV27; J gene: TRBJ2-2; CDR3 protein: CASSLVTTVANTGELFF
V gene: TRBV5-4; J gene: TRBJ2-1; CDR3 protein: CASSLDTSSYNEQFF
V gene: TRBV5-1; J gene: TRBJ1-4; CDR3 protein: CASSLGVSLNEKLFF
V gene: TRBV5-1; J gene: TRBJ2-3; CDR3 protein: CASSYRGQGGGTDTQYF